One T cell receptor beta chain is described in this entry. Its antigen is as yet unknown. The CDR3 is made up of 14 amino acids. The germline V gene encodes CDR1 MNHEY and CDR2 SMNVEV (reference sequence). Trimming took 0 bases from V and 8 from J; bases not matched to a gene: 2. The data originate from a study of naive CD8 T cells in extremely preterm neonates. Overall study findings and caveats: Preterm infants showed shorter CDR3s, fewer N additions and less trimming than older groups.

The assay was immunoSEQ multiplex PCR, and TCRdb's table has in-frame clones only and misses some. The table lists 6,000 to 10,000 clones, approximately 97% of them singletons. Sequenced sample: naive CD8+ T cells from blood. The V call is TRBV27, the J call TRBJ2-1, with 9 bases aligning to TRBD1. This TCR was recovered from a human donor in good health. CDR3 DNA sequence: TGTGCCAGCAGTTTATCGGGACAGGGATATGAGCAGTTCTTC. It codes for CASSLSGQGYEQFF.